Each of the 4 T cell receptor beta chains below was sequenced from the same sample in a study of blood T cell repertoires in COVID-19. Profiled with immunoSEQ multiplex PCR; TCRdb holds only in-frame clones, not every one. The sample lists around 140,000 clones, around 87% occurring once. The sequencing input was PBMCs or T cells enriched from blood (not recorded which). All receptors come from a woman aged 40 to 50 who had been exposed to COVID-19.

The V gene is TRBV7-8, the J gene TRBJ1-2, with TRBD1 matching 7 bases. V lost 5 bases to trimming and J lost 4 bases; unmatched junction nucleotides: 7. In germline, CDR1 is SGHVS, CDR2 FQNEAQ. CDR3 size: 14 residues. The CDR3 bases are TGTGCCAGCAGCCCCCAAACAGGGGTCTATGGCTACACCTTC. This translates into CASSPQTGVYGYTF.

J is TRBJ2-1 and V is TRBV4-1; D perhaps matches TRBD1 (5 bases). The germline CDR1 and CDR2 sequences are MGHRA and YSYEKL. The CDR3 is made up of 14 amino acids. The V and J ends lost 2 bases and 4 bases respectively, with 9 bases between them. This chain's CDR3 is CASSQTQGYNEQFF. CDR3 in DNA: TGCGCCAGCAGCCAAACCCAGGGATACAATGAGCAGTTCTTC.

The genes are TRBV5-1 and TRBJ1-1, with D possibly matching TRBD1 (6 bases). V was trimmed by 2 bases and J by 8 bases, leaving 10 bases between them. Germline V gene lookup returns CDR1 SGHRS and CDR2 YFSETQ. CDR3 length: 12 amino acids. CDR3 residues: CASSLGDREAFF. As DNA, the CDR3 is TGCGCCAGCAGCTTAGGAGACAGGGAAGCTTTCTTT.

This rearrangement joins TRBV6-2 or TRBV6-3 to TRBJ2-7; weak D call: TRBD1 (6 bases). Germline loops: CDR1 MNHEY, CDR2 SVGEGT. With 2 bases removed from V and 6 bases from J, the gap between germline ends came to 20 bases. The CDR3 consists of 16 residues. CDR3: CASSYGARQVFREQYF. CDR3 bases: TGTGCCAGCAGTTACGGGGCGAGACAGGTGTTTCGCGAGCAGTACTTC.